The rows below give T cell receptor beta chains drawn from one sample of a study of blood T cell repertoires in COVID-19. This table comes from immunoSEQ multiplex PCR, and its TCRdb copy is limited to in-frame clones, with some not included. The sample holds 170,000 or so clones, approximately 79% seen once. The specimen sequenced was peripheral blood. The origin of the receptors is a woman between 70 and 85 years old with acute or convalescent COVID-19. The CDR3 runs from the conserved cysteine through the conserved F or W. The order of the fields is V gene, J gene, clone size, D gene, CDR3 DNA, CDR3 protein. The D gene is left open where the match is weak. Clone sizes are given selectively: once, few, many, or a class where the clone is expanded.

v_gene: TRBV3-1/TRBV3-2
j_gene: TRBJ2-7
abundance: once
d_gene: .
CDR3nt: TGTGCCAGCAGCCAAGCCGGGGGTGCGACCTACGAGCAGTACTTC
CDR3aa: CASSQAGGATYEQYF

v_gene: TRBV2
j_gene: TRBJ2-5
abundance: .
d_gene: .
CDR3nt: TGTGCCAGTGGGTGGACAGCGCAAGAGACCCAGTACTTC
CDR3aa: CASGWTAQETQYF

v_gene: TRBV5-1
j_gene: TRBJ1-4
abundance: few
d_gene: .
CDR3nt: TGCGCCAGCAGCTCTTATACAACTAATGAAAAACTGTTTTTT
CDR3aa: CASSSYTTNEKLFF

v_gene: TRBV5-1
j_gene: TRBJ2-7
abundance: few
d_gene: TRBD1
CDR3nt: TGCGCCAGCAGCCGCGGGACAGGCCGAACCGAGCAGTACTTC
CDR3aa: CASSRGTGRTEQYF

v_gene: TRBV3-1/TRBV3-2
j_gene: TRBJ1-2
abundance: .
d_gene: .
CDR3nt: TGTGCCAGCAGCCAGGATCAGGGGATCTTGGGCTACACCTTC
CDR3aa: CASSQDQGILGYTF

v_gene: TRBV19
j_gene: TRBJ1-2
abundance: .
d_gene: .
CDR3nt: TGTGCCAGTAGTATAACGGCAGGCCGGGGAGGCTATGGCTACACCTTC
CDR3aa: CASSITAGRGGYGYTF

v_gene: TRBV7-9
j_gene: TRBJ2-2
abundance: .
d_gene: .
CDR3nt: TGTGCCAGCAGCTTAAGGGGCGACGCCGGGGAGCTGTTTTTT
CDR3aa: CASSLRGDAGELFF

v_gene: TRBV11-2
j_gene: TRBJ2-1
abundance: .
d_gene: .
CDR3nt: TGTGCCAGCAGCGGCCGGGATTTTGAGCAGTTCTTC
CDR3aa: CASSGRDFEQFF

v_gene: TRBV29-1
j_gene: TRBJ2-1
abundance: .
d_gene: .
CDR3nt: TGCAGCGTTGACGGGAGCTCCTACAATGAGCAGTTCTTC
CDR3aa: CSVDGSSYNEQFF

v_gene: TRBV5-1
j_gene: TRBJ2-2
abundance: few
d_gene: TRBD2
CDR3nt: TGCGCCAGCAGCCGGGGCCGGTGGGGGACTAGTGTTAACACCGGGGAGCTGTTTTTT
CDR3aa: CASSRGRWGTSVNTGELFF

v_gene: TRBV20-1
j_gene: TRBJ2-1
abundance: once
d_gene: TRBD2
CDR3nt: TGCAGTGCTAGTGTTCCACTAGCGGGAGACTTTTGGAATGAGCAGTTCTTC
CDR3aa: CSASVPLAGDFWNEQFF

v_gene: TRBV3-1/TRBV3-2
j_gene: TRBJ2-7
abundance: few
d_gene: .
CDR3nt: TGTGCCAGCAGCCAGTACTCCTACGAGCAGTACTTC
CDR3aa: CASSQYSYEQYF

v_gene: TRBV5-5
j_gene: TRBJ1-6
abundance: few
d_gene: TRBD1
CDR3nt: TGTGCCAGCAGCTTGAACAGGGGCAATTCACCCCTCCACTTT
CDR3aa: CASSLNRGNSPLHF

v_gene: TRBV5-1
j_gene: TRBJ2-1
abundance: .
d_gene: .
CDR3nt: TGCGCCAGCAGCTACCGGACAGTTCATGAGCAGTTCTTC
CDR3aa: CASSYRTVHEQFF

v_gene: TRBV30
j_gene: TRBJ2-2
abundance: .
d_gene: TRBD2
CDR3nt: TGTGCCTGGAGTGGACTAGCGGGTGCGGGGACCGGGGAGCTGTTTTTT
CDR3aa: CAWSGLAGAGTGELFF

v_gene: TRBV7-3
j_gene: TRBJ2-2
abundance: .
d_gene: .
CDR3nt: TGTGCCAGCAGCTTCGGACCGCTGACCGACAGATTCACCGGGGAGCTGTTTTTT
CDR3aa: CASSFGPLTDRFTGELFF

v_gene: TRBV5-1
j_gene: TRBJ1-3
abundance: once
d_gene: .
CDR3nt: TGCGCCAGCAGCTTGGGGATAGCCCACTCTGGAAACACCATATATTTT
CDR3aa: CASSLGIAHSGNTIYF

v_gene: TRBV6-1
j_gene: TRBJ2-7
abundance: .
d_gene: .
CDR3nt: TGTGCCAGCAGTGAAGAAGGCGGCCTCTACTACGAGCAGTACTTC
CDR3aa: CASSEEGGLYYEQYF

v_gene: TRBV4-2
j_gene: TRBJ2-2
abundance: .
d_gene: TRBD2
CDR3nt: TGTGCCAGCAGCCAGGGAGGACTAGCGGGCACCGGGGAGCTGTTTTTT
CDR3aa: CASSQGGLAGTGELFF

v_gene: TRBV7-6
j_gene: TRBJ1-1
abundance: once
d_gene: .
CDR3nt: TGTGCCAGCAGCCCAAGGGTGGGGCAGAACACTGAAGCTTTCTTT
CDR3aa: CASSPRVGQNTEAFF

v_gene: TRBV19
j_gene: TRBJ1-2
abundance: .
d_gene: .
CDR3nt: TGTGCCAGTAGCACTCAAAGAGGTGGCTACACCTTC
CDR3aa: CASSTQRGGYTF

v_gene: TRBV20-1
j_gene: TRBJ2-1
abundance: .
d_gene: TRBD2
CDR3nt: TGCAGTGCTAGTTTGTCGGGAGGGCCGGGCAATGAGCAGTTCTTC
CDR3aa: CSASLSGGPGNEQFF

v_gene: TRBV6-6
j_gene: TRBJ2-1
abundance: .
d_gene: .
CDR3nt: TGTGCCAGCACCTATAACCCCAGGCTCCATCAGCAGTTCTTC
CDR3aa: CASTYNPRLHQQFF

v_gene: TRBV10-3
j_gene: TRBJ2-7
abundance: few
d_gene: TRBD1
CDR3nt: TGTGCCATCAGAGACACCGGGACAGGGTTCGAAGAGCAGTACTTC
CDR3aa: CAIRDTGTGFEEQYF

v_gene: TRBV7-3
j_gene: TRBJ2-3
abundance: once
d_gene: .
CDR3nt: TGTGCCAGCAGCTTACGGAGCGGACGGGCTAGCACAGATACGCAGTATTTT
CDR3aa: CASSLRSGRASTDTQYF

v_gene: TRBV3-1/TRBV3-2
j_gene: TRBJ1-2
abundance: .
d_gene: TRBD1
CDR3nt: TGTGCCAGCAGCCCAACGGCGGACAGGGACTGGTCCTATGGCTACACCTTC
CDR3aa: CASSPTADRDWSYGYTF

v_gene: TRBV5-6
j_gene: TRBJ1-1
abundance: .
d_gene: .
CDR3nt: TGTGCCAGCAGCCACAGCATGAACACTGAAGCTTTCTTT
CDR3aa: CASSHSMNTEAFF

v_gene: TRBV5-1
j_gene: TRBJ1-3
abundance: .
d_gene: .
CDR3nt: TGCGCCAGCAGCGCCTTGACAGGCCTAAGCTCTGGAAACACCATATATTTT
CDR3aa: CASSALTGLSSGNTIYF

v_gene: TRBV6-5
j_gene: TRBJ2-4
abundance: once
d_gene: .
CDR3nt: TGTGCCAGCAGTTACTCAAGGGAGAGGGGGAACATTCAGTACTTC
CDR3aa: CASSYSRERGNIQYF

v_gene: TRBV7-8
j_gene: TRBJ1-4
abundance: .
d_gene: .
CDR3nt: TGTGCCAGCAGCTTAGTGCGGTCCGAAAAACTGTTTTTT
CDR3aa: CASSLVRSEKLFF

v_gene: TRBV24-1
j_gene: TRBJ1-2
abundance: few
d_gene: TRBD1
CDR3nt: TGTGCCACCAGTGAAGGACAGGGGAATAGAGGCTACACCTTC
CDR3aa: CATSEGQGNRGYTF

v_gene: TRBV20-1
j_gene: TRBJ1-6
abundance: few
d_gene: TRBD1
CDR3nt: TGCAGTGCTAGTTCCGGACAGGGTGACCCGAGCTCCTATAATTCACCCCTCCACTTT
CDR3aa: CSASSGQGDPSSYNSPLHF

v_gene: TRBV29-1
j_gene: TRBJ1-1
abundance: .
d_gene: .
CDR3nt: TGCAGCGCCGGTAGGGGGGGGAGCGCTGAAGCTTTCTTT
CDR3aa: CSAGRGGSAEAFF

v_gene: TRBV27
j_gene: TRBJ2-5
abundance: .
d_gene: TRBD1
CDR3nt: TGTGCCAGCAGTCCCAGGACGACAGGGAGAGAAGAGACCCAGTACTTC
CDR3aa: CASSPRTTGREETQYF

v_gene: TRBV6-1
j_gene: TRBJ2-3
abundance: .
d_gene: TRBD2
CDR3nt: TGTGCCAGCAGTGTAGCAGGCGGGAGAGCAGATACGCAGTATTTT
CDR3aa: CASSVAGGRADTQYF

v_gene: TRBV19
j_gene: TRBJ1-1
abundance: few
d_gene: .
CDR3nt: TGTGCCAGTAGTAGTACAGGGAACACTGAAGCTTTCTTT
CDR3aa: CASSSTGNTEAFF

v_gene: TRBV18
j_gene: TRBJ2-7
abundance: .
d_gene: TRBD1
CDR3nt: TGTGCCAGCTCACCCCAGGGGGCCTCCTACGAGCAGTACTTC
CDR3aa: CASSPQGASYEQYF

v_gene: TRBV18
j_gene: TRBJ1-5
abundance: few
d_gene: .
CDR3nt: TGTGCCAGCTCACCACTCGACCGAGGGCAGCCCCAGCATTTT
CDR3aa: CASSPLDRGQPQHF

v_gene: TRBV5-6
j_gene: TRBJ2-5
abundance: .
d_gene: .
CDR3nt: TGTGCCAGCAGCTTCTACGCACGGGAGACCCAGTACTTC
CDR3aa: CASSFYARETQYF

v_gene: TRBV30
j_gene: TRBJ2-4
abundance: .
d_gene: .
CDR3nt: TGTGCCTGGAGTGTTTCAATTCGGGGCGGGGTTCAGTACTTC
CDR3aa: CAWSVSIRGGVQYF

v_gene: TRBV20-1
j_gene: TRBJ1-1
abundance: few
d_gene: .
CDR3nt: TGCAGTGCTAGTCCCAGGGGCACTGAAGCTTTCTTT
CDR3aa: CSASPRGTEAFF

v_gene: TRBV2
j_gene: TRBJ2-1
abundance: once
d_gene: .
CDR3nt: TGTGCCAGCAGCCGGGTGGCAGACTACAATGAGCAGTTCTTC
CDR3aa: CASSRVADYNEQFF

v_gene: TRBV20-1
j_gene: TRBJ2-1
abundance: .
d_gene: TRBD2
CDR3nt: TGCAGTGCTAGTGCGGCACTAGCGGGACTATACAATGAGCAGTTCTTC
CDR3aa: CSASAALAGLYNEQFF

v_gene: TRBV7-9
j_gene: TRBJ2-7
abundance: .
d_gene: TRBD2
CDR3nt: TGTGCCAGCAGCTCGACTAGCGGGAGCCGCTCCTACGAGCAGTACTTC
CDR3aa: CASSSTSGSRSYEQYF